Listed below are T cell receptor beta chains from one sample, sequenced in a study of blood T cell repertoires in COVID-19. Only in-frame clones appear in the TCRdb table, and some are missing; sequencing was by immunoSEQ multiplex PCR. The table has 90,000 to 100,000 clones, around 90% seen once. Sequenced: peripheral blood. The receptor set was obtained from a man over 45 with COVID-19, enrolled during active disease. CDR3s include the opening cysteine and the closing phenylalanine or tryptophan. Fields, in order: V gene, D gene, clone size, J gene, CDR3 protein, CDR3 DNA. D genes are given only for firm matches. The size field is filled for only some rows; it gives once, few, many or a size class.

v_gene: TRBV5-4; d_gene: TRBD1; abundance: -; j_gene: TRBJ1-1; CDR3aa: CASSFGTGDLSTEAFF; CDR3nt: TGTGCCAGCAGCTTCGGGACAGGGGATTTGAGCACTGAAGCTTTCTTT
v_gene: TRBV2; d_gene: -; abundance: -; j_gene: TRBJ2-5; CDR3aa: CASTLRPLGGETQYF; CDR3nt: TGTGCCAGCACCCTTAGGCCCCTCGGAGGAGAGACCCAGTACTTC
v_gene: TRBV2; d_gene: -; abundance: -; j_gene: TRBJ2-7; CDR3aa: CASSETFYEQYF; CDR3nt: TGTGCCAGCAGTGAAACATTCTACGAGCAGTACTTC
v_gene: TRBV19; d_gene: TRBD1; abundance: -; j_gene: TRBJ1-1; CDR3aa: CASSFLGQGARTEAFF; CDR3nt: TGTGCCAGTAGTTTCTTGGGACAGGGGGCGAGGACTGAAGCTTTCTTT
v_gene: TRBV30; d_gene: -; abundance: -; j_gene: TRBJ1-2; CDR3aa: CAWSLNYGYTF; CDR3nt: TGTGCCTGGAGCCTGAACTATGGCTACACCTTC
v_gene: TRBV19; d_gene: TRBD1; abundance: -; j_gene: TRBJ1-2; CDR3aa: CATQQGYGYTF; CDR3nt: TGTGCCACTCAACAGGGGTATGGCTACACCTTC
v_gene: TRBV5-4; d_gene: TRBD2; abundance: -; j_gene: TRBJ2-5; CDR3aa: CASSLAASGLQETQYF; CDR3nt: TGTGCCAGCAGCTTGGCGGCTAGCGGACTCCAAGAGACCCAGTACTTC
v_gene: TRBV14; d_gene: TRBD2; abundance: -; j_gene: TRBJ2-1; CDR3aa: CASSQAHHLGASGFEQFF; CDR3nt: TGTGCCAGCAGCCAAGCCCACCATCTTGGGGCTAGCGGCTTTGAGCAGTTCTTC
v_gene: TRBV6-5; d_gene: -; abundance: -; j_gene: TRBJ1-5; CDR3aa: CASRQVNNQPQHF; CDR3nt: TGTGCCAGCAGGCAGGTGAACAATCAGCCCCAGCATTTT
v_gene: TRBV4-3; d_gene: TRBD2; abundance: -; j_gene: TRBJ2-7; CDR3aa: CASSPEGLAGGYEQYF; CDR3nt: TGCGCCAGCAGCCCGGAAGGTCTAGCGGGGGGTTACGAGCAGTACTTC
v_gene: TRBV4-2; d_gene: TRBD2; abundance: -; j_gene: TRBJ2-7; CDR3aa: CASSQEGTSGRYEQYF; CDR3nt: TGTGCCAGCAGCCAAGAAGGAACTAGCGGGCGCTACGAGCAGTACTTC
v_gene: TRBV7-8; d_gene: TRBD1; abundance: -; j_gene: TRBJ2-1; CDR3aa: CASSQDRGSYNEQFF; CDR3nt: TGTGCCAGCAGCCAAGACAGGGGTTCCTACAATGAGCAGTTCTTC
v_gene: TRBV4-2; d_gene: TRBD1; abundance: -; j_gene: TRBJ2-7; CDR3aa: CASSRGTGGTNEQYF; CDR3nt: TGTGCCAGCAGCCGAGGGACAGGGGGCACCAACGAGCAGTACTTC
v_gene: TRBV3-1/TRBV3-2; d_gene: -; abundance: -; j_gene: TRBJ2-7; CDR3aa: CASSQGPGEPYEQYF; CDR3nt: TGTGCCAGCAGCCAGGGGCCAGGGGAACCCTACGAGCAGTACTTC
v_gene: TRBV27; d_gene: -; abundance: -; j_gene: TRBJ1-2; CDR3aa: CASSSLTANYGYTF; CDR3nt: TGTGCCAGCAGTTCATTGACAGCGAACTATGGCTACACCTTC
v_gene: TRBV21-1; d_gene: -; abundance: -; j_gene: TRBJ1-1; CDR3aa: CASSNYGAVQSMNTEAFF; CDR3nt: TGTGCCAGCAGCAATTATGGAGCGGTACAGAGCATGAACACTGAAGCTTTCTTT
v_gene: TRBV7-2; d_gene: TRBD2; abundance: -; j_gene: TRBJ2-3; CDR3aa: CASSLGLAGITDTQYF; CDR3nt: TGTGCCAGCAGCTTGGGACTAGCGGGGATCACAGATACGCAGTATTTT
v_gene: TRBV9; d_gene: -; abundance: -; j_gene: TRBJ2-5; CDR3aa: CASSVAGVETQYF; CDR3nt: TGTGCCAGCAGCGTAGCGGGGGTTGAGACCCAGTACTTC
v_gene: TRBV5-5; d_gene: -; abundance: -; j_gene: TRBJ1-2; CDR3aa: CASSFTGLGYTF; CDR3nt: TGTGCCAGCAGCTTCACAGGGCTTGGCTACACCTTC
v_gene: TRBV28; d_gene: TRBD2; abundance: -; j_gene: TRBJ2-5; CDR3aa: CASSFGGLADSQETQYF; CDR3nt: TGTGCCAGCAGTTTTGGGGGACTAGCGGATTCTCAAGAGACCCAGTACTTC
v_gene: TRBV7-9; d_gene: -; abundance: -; j_gene: TRBJ1-2; CDR3aa: CASSLETVGSTF; CDR3nt: TGTGCCAGCAGCTTAGAAACAGTCGGAAGCACCTTC
v_gene: TRBV3-1/TRBV3-2; d_gene: -; abundance: -; j_gene: TRBJ1-2; CDR3aa: CASSQVRGGYTF; CDR3nt: TGTGCCAGCAGCCAAGTCAGGGGTGGCTACACCTTC
v_gene: TRBV12-5; d_gene: -; abundance: -; j_gene: TRBJ1-2; CDR3aa: CASGLAYLGANYGYTF; CDR3nt: TGTGCTAGTGGTTTGGCTTACCTAGGTGCTAACTATGGCTACACCTTC
v_gene: TRBV3-1/TRBV3-2; d_gene: -; abundance: -; j_gene: TRBJ1-1; CDR3aa: CASSHISHLNTEAFF; CDR3nt: TGTGCCAGCAGCCATATCAGTCACCTGAACACTGAAGCTTTCTTT
v_gene: TRBV2; d_gene: -; abundance: -; j_gene: TRBJ1-1; CDR3aa: CASSPLRGRTEAFF; CDR3nt: TGTGCCAGCAGTCCGCTCAGGGGAAGGACTGAAGCTTTCTTT
v_gene: TRBV2; d_gene: -; abundance: -; j_gene: TRBJ2-2; CDR3aa: CASSRQNTGELFF; CDR3nt: TGTGCCAGCAGCAGACAGAACACCGGGGAGCTGTTTTTT
v_gene: TRBV19; d_gene: TRBD1; abundance: once; j_gene: TRBJ2-2; CDR3aa: CASSIEPYGGQGLSGELFF; CDR3nt: TGTGCCAGTAGTATAGAGCCCTATGGGGGACAGGGACTTTCCGGGGAGCTGTTTTTT
v_gene: TRBV2; d_gene: TRBD1; abundance: -; j_gene: TRBJ2-5; CDR3aa: CASSPWTGRTETQYF; CDR3nt: TGTGCCAGCAGTCCGTGGACAGGGAGAACGGAGACCCAGTACTTC
v_gene: TRBV29-1; d_gene: -; abundance: -; j_gene: TRBJ2-7; CDR3aa: CSVLSQGADSSYEQYF; CDR3nt: TGCAGCGTTCTTTCGCAAGGAGCGGACAGTTCCTACGAGCAGTACTTC
v_gene: TRBV6-5; d_gene: -; abundance: -; j_gene: TRBJ1-1; CDR3aa: CASRGGVGEAFF; CDR3nt: TGTGCCAGCAGGGGAGGAGTTGGTGAAGCTTTCTTT
v_gene: TRBV11-2; d_gene: TRBD1; abundance: -; j_gene: TRBJ1-5; CDR3aa: CASSQGATGANQPQHF; CDR3nt: TGTGCCAGCAGCCAGGGGGCGACAGGGGCAAATCAGCCCCAGCATTTT
v_gene: TRBV5-4; d_gene: -; abundance: -; j_gene: TRBJ1-4; CDR3aa: CASSHTGKGGEKLFF; CDR3nt: TGTGCCAGCAGCCACACAGGGAAGGGCGGTGAAAAACTGTTTTTT
v_gene: TRBV29-1; d_gene: TRBD1; abundance: -; j_gene: TRBJ1-2; CDR3aa: CSVGQGDGYTF; CDR3nt: TGCAGCGTAGGCCAGGGGGATGGCTACACCTTC
v_gene: TRBV2; d_gene: -; abundance: -; j_gene: TRBJ2-3; CDR3aa: CASSPGTSSTDTQYF; CDR3nt: TGTGCCAGCAGTCCCGGGACTTCATCCACAGATACGCAGTATTTT
v_gene: TRBV29-1; d_gene: -; abundance: -; j_gene: TRBJ2-2; CDR3aa: CSVGRGNTGELFF; CDR3nt: TGCAGCGTTGGGAGGGGGAACACCGGGGAGCTGTTTTTT
v_gene: TRBV28; d_gene: TRBD1; abundance: -; j_gene: TRBJ1-5; CDR3aa: CASSLSGGSQPQHF; CDR3nt: TGTGCCAGCAGTTTATCAGGGGGCAGCCAGCCCCAGCATTTT
v_gene: TRBV30; d_gene: -; abundance: -; j_gene: TRBJ2-5; CDR3aa: CAWGLHGGGTQYF; CDR3nt: TGTGCCTGGGGGCTACATGGGGGCGGGACCCAGTACTTC
v_gene: TRBV10-1; d_gene: TRBD1; abundance: -; j_gene: TRBJ1-1; CDR3aa: CASSESPGQDGAEAFF; CDR3nt: TGCGCCAGCAGTGAGTCTCCGGGACAGGATGGGGCTGAAGCTTTCTTT
v_gene: TRBV12-3/TRBV12-4; d_gene: TRBD1; abundance: -; j_gene: TRBJ2-7; CDR3aa: CASRPTGGDEQYF; CDR3nt: TGTGCCAGCAGACCGACAGGGGGTGACGAGCAGTACTTC
v_gene: TRBV6-5; d_gene: -; abundance: -; j_gene: TRBJ1-1; CDR3aa: CASNAGPTNTEAFF; CDR3nt: TGTGCCAGCAACGCAGGGCCGACGAACACTGAAGCTTTCTTT
v_gene: TRBV13; d_gene: -; abundance: -; j_gene: TRBJ1-5; CDR3aa: CASSSGARGQPQHF; CDR3nt: TGTGCCAGCAGCTCTGGCGCCAGGGGTCAGCCCCAGCATTTT
v_gene: TRBV29-1; d_gene: TRBD1; abundance: -; j_gene: TRBJ1-1; CDR3aa: CSVWDSKNTEAFF; CDR3nt: TGCAGCGTCTGGGACAGTAAGAACACTGAAGCTTTCTTT
v_gene: TRBV5-1; d_gene: -; abundance: once; j_gene: TRBJ2-1; CDR3aa: CASSSRGLLSYNEQFF; CDR3nt: TGCGCCAGCAGCTCCAGAGGGTTACTCTCCTACAATGAGCAGTTCTTC